This T cell receptor (beta chain) was profiled in a study of T-cell reconstitution after alpha-beta-depleted transplantation in children. Unique molecular identifiers were incorporated when the TCRbeta library was constructed. TCRdb processed the PCR reads anew with MiXCR; each CDR3 protein has one entry. There are 550,000 to 600,000 distinct CDR3 sequences in the sample; 23% occur only once, and roughly an eighth lies in the top ten. This clonotype was recorded only once. Its antigen is currently unknown. Germline loops: CDR1 SGHRS, CDR2 YFSETQ. CDR3 length equals 15 residues. The V gene lost 4 bases and the J gene lost 0 bases, with 11 bases spanning the gap. Whole-study results and caveats: The origin of alpha-beta T cells about two months after transplant was reportedly several hundred expanded graft clones.

The receptor was derived from a boy under two years old who had a stem cell transplant for acute myeloid leukemia, so the T cells may come from the graft donor. V usage is TRBV5-1 and J usage is TRBJ1-3; possible D gene TRBD1, 6 bases. Material: PBMCs, mostly from graft donor cells, obtained 360 days after TCRalphabeta/CD19-depleted stem cell transplant. The CDR3 DNA is TGCGCCAGCAGCGTGGACAGAAACTCTGGAAACACCATATATTTT. This codes for CASSVDRNSGNTIYF.